This T cell receptor beta chain came from a study of cytotoxic CD8 clonotypes in ibrutinib-treated CLL. Study in general: IGHV unmutated 17 to 18; relapsed/refractory 11; treatment-naive around 14. Recorded responses included about 25 partial and 2 complete; following median 68 months, approximately 14 stayed remitted and around 12 progressed.

With respect to this clone: Its antigen is undetermined.

General study findings and limits: Higher clonality was seen at ibrutinib response and a return toward baseline at progression.

Germline V gene sequence: CDR1 MRHNA, CDR2 SNTAGT. Trimming pared 4 bases from V and 14 bases from J, leaving 19 bases between. This CDR3 comprises 13 residues. Around 1.8 micrograms of genomic DNA came from cryopreserved PBMCs for TCR beta libraries. TCRdb keeps only in-frame clones here, not all; method: immunoSEQ multiplex PCR. The sample shows approximately 84,000 clones, 75% to 85% of them seen only once. Here the sequenced sample was PBMCs, taken after 12 months of ibrutinib treatment. This receptor was identified in a human donor with chronic lymphocytic leukemia. This chain connects TRBV6-4 to TRBJ2-3; TRBD2 might be the D (5 bases). The CDR3 loop is CASSANRDSTVYF. CDR3 nucleotides: TGTGCCAGCAGTGCAAACCGGGATTCCACGGTGTATTTT.